These 27 T cell receptor beta chains were sequenced from one sample in a study of OX40 agonist ivuxolimab in advanced cancers. Assay: immunoSEQ multiplex PCR; the TCRdb copy retains only in-frame clones and omits some. The table includes 80,000 to 100,000 clones, 80% to 90% detected once. This specimen was CD4+ or CD8+ T cells sorted from blood, taken in a trial of the OX40 agonist ivuxolimab. The origin of the receptors is an adult with an advanced solid tumor such as melanoma, head and neck, liver or kidney cancer.

The rearrangement joins TRBV5-1 to TRBJ1-1, with no clear D. This CDR3 spans 13 amino acids. Between the trimmed V and J ends, which lost 0 bases and 6 bases, there was a span of 9 bases. The germline V gene has CDR1 SGHRS and CDR2 YFSETQ. The chain's CDR3 is CASSLVVGSEAFF. The DNA for the CDR3 is TGCGCCAGCAGCTTGGTGGTAGGATCTGAAGCTTTCTTT.

The chain couples TRBV4-1 to TRBJ2-2, with 13 positions matching TRBD2. The CDR3 covers 15 residues. From germline, CDR1 is MGHRA and CDR2 YSYEKL. J was trimmed by 5 bases and V by 6 bases; bases with no gene match: 3. CDR3 in amino acids: CASRLAGGRTGELFF. As DNA, the CDR3 is TGCGCCAGCAGACTAGCGGGAGGGAGGACCGGGGAGCTGTTTTTT.

The V and J genes are TRBV23-1 and TRBJ2-7; D may match TRBD1 or TRBD2 (5 bases each). TRBV23-1 has ORF status, its function being uncertain. CDR3 length: 15 residues. Trimming left V 0 bases short and J 2 bases short, with 11 bases between. CDR3 loop: CASSQSGDRPYEQYV. CDR3 nucleotides: TGCGCCAGCAGTCAATCGGGGGATCGCCCCTACGAGCAGTACGTC.

The gene calls are TRBV6-6 and TRBJ1-5, with 7 positions matching TRBD1. The germline V gene encodes CDR1 MNHNY and CDR2 SVGAGI (reference sequence). J was trimmed by 9 bases and V by 5 bases; bases with no gene match: 10. The CDR3 has 14 amino acids. Here the CDR3 reads CASSGTEHSAPQHF. In nucleotides, the CDR3 is TGTGCCAGCAGTGGGACAGAGCACTCGGCGCCCCAGCATTTT.

This clone was counted a few times. The chain combines TRBV7-8 with TRBJ2-5; D is unclear. V was pared by 3 bases and J by 5 bases, with 4 bases between. The CDR3 extends over 11 amino acids. The germline V gene has CDR1 SGHVS and CDR2 FQNEAQ. The CDR3 bases are TGTGCCAGCAGCTTTATGGAGACCCAGTACTTC. Translation gives CASSFMETQYF. Complete variable domain (other parts from reference TRBV7-8 and TRBJ2-5): GAGVSQSPRYKVAKRGQDVALRCDPISGHVSLFWYQQALGQGPEFLTYFQNEAQLDKSGLPSDRFFAERPEGSVSTLKIQRTQQEDSAVYLCASSFMETQYFGPGTRLLVL.

This clone was seen a handful of times. The gene calls are TRBV9 and TRBJ2-5; 14 positions agree with TRBD2. The CDR3 covers 17 residues. The germline V gene encodes CDR1 SGDLS and CDR2 YYNGEE. Trimming took 0 bases from V and 4 from J; bases not matched to a gene: 5. As DNA, the CDR3 is TGTGCCAGCAGCGTAGTAGGGACTAGCGGGAGCGGAGAGACCCAGTACTTC. It specifies CASSVVGTSGSGETQYF.

Only a few counts were recorded for this clone. The V and J genes are TRBV11-3 and TRBJ2-2; 11 bases fit TRBD2. V lost 1 base and J lost 3; bases outside the gene matches: 7. The CDR3 loop spans 18 amino acids. Germline assignment: CDR1 SGHNT and CDR2 YENEEA. The chain's CDR3 is CASSLGTGTSGYTGELFF. CDR3 DNA sequence: TGTGCCAGCAGCTTAGGAACTGGGACTAGCGGATACACCGGGGAGCTGTTTTTT.

J is TRBJ2-5 and V is TRBV27; 9 nucleotides agree with TRBD1. Germline-derived CDR1 and CDR2 are MNHEY and SMNVEV (reference sequence). There are 15 residues in the CDR3. The trim removed 5 bases at V and 4 bases at J, leaving 8 bases unmatched. The DNA of the CDR3 is TGTGCCAGCAGTGTAGGAGGGACAGGGAGAGAGACCCAGTACTTC. Amino acid sequence: CASSVGGTGRETQYF.

This clone has more than one count but fewer than ten. The chain is built from TRBV5-1 and TRBJ1-2, with 8 bases matching TRBD1. The CDR3 contains 13 residues. The trim removed 4 bases at V and 3 bases at J, leaving 2 bases unmatched. CDR1 SGHRS and CDR2 YFSETQ come from the germline V gene. CDR3: CASSEQGDYGYTF. In DNA, the CDR3 is TGCGCCAGCAGCGAACAGGGGGACTATGGCTACACCTTC.

This clone was observed a single time. The chain is built from TRBV5-1 and TRBJ2-1, with D possibly matching TRBD2 (6 bases). This CDR3 has 14 residues. V was pared by 0 bases and J by 6 bases, with 10 bases between. Germline values: CDR1 SGHRS, CDR2 YFSETQ. The CDR3 DNA reads TGCGCCAGCAGCTTGGAACTAGCCTTCAATGAGCAGTTCTTC. Protein product: CASSLELAFNEQFF.

The chain joins TRBV29-1 to TRBJ2-1; D may be TRBD1 (6 bases). Per the germline V gene, CDR1 is SQVTM and CDR2 is ANQGSEA. The CDR3 has 16 residues. V gave up 6 bases and J gave up 0 bases, with 18 bases separating them. The CDR3 loop reads CSVVRQDQFSYNEQFF. CDR3 DNA sequence: TGCAGCGTGGTTAGACAGGATCAATTCTCCTACAATGAGCAGTTCTTC.

V gene TRBV10-3 combines with J gene TRBJ2-2; 7 bases map to TRBD2. Per the germline V gene, CDR1 is ENHRY and CDR2 is SYGVKD. This CDR3 spans 17 amino acids. Trimming removed 3 bases from V and 2 bases from J; junction bases left unmatched: 9. This CDR3 is CAISDRKRDGNTGELFF. CDR3 in DNA: TGTGCCATCAGTGATAGGAAGCGGGATGGCAACACCGGGGAGCTGTTTTTT.

The rearrangement links TRBV29-1 to TRBJ2-5; D is tentatively TRBD1 or TRBD2 (5 bases each). The V gene lost 6 bases and the J gene lost 2 bases, with 19 bases spanning the gap. The CDR3 spans 15 residues. Germline V gene sequence: CDR1 SQVTM, CDR2 ANQGSEA. CDR3 residues: CSVRPGTESQETQYF. In nucleotides, the CDR3 is TGCAGCGTCAGACCGGGGACGGAATCGCAAGAGACCCAGTACTTC.

This chain uses TRBV2 with TRBJ2-1, with 10 bases aligning to TRBD2. Germline V lookup: CDR1 SNHLY, CDR2 FYNNEI. The CDR3 covers 15 residues. Unmatched junction bases numbered 7, after V lost 4 bases and J lost 7 bases. This chain's CDR3 is CASSVRSGRWNEQFF. The CDR3 DNA follows: TGTGCCAGCAGTGTTCGTAGCGGGAGGTGGAATGAGCAGTTCTTC.

V gene TRBV29-1 combines with J gene TRBJ1-1; the D is unclear. The CDR3 runs 12 residues. V was pared by 4 bases and J by 0 bases, with 6 bases between. Germline lookup yields CDR1 SQVTM and CDR2 ANQGSEA. CDR3 sequence (DNA): TGCAGCGTTGCCGCCGTGAACACTGAAGCTTTCTTT. This translates into CSVAAVNTEAFF.

The CDR3 loop reads CASRGSNQPQHF. CDR3 DNA: TGTGCCAGCAGGGGGAGCAATCAGCCCCAGCATTTT. V usage is TRBV6-1 and J usage is TRBJ1-5; D uncertain. CDR1 is MNHNS, CDR2 SASEGT, per germline. Between the trimmed V and J ends, which lost 6 bases and 1 base, there was a span of 4 bases. The CDR3 is made up of 12 amino acids.

The chain combines TRBV7-8 with TRBJ2-1; D unresolved. The CDR3 extends over 15 amino acids. V lost 0 bases and J lost 2, with 8 bases in between. Germline V gene data show CDR1 as SGHVS and CDR2 as FQNEAQ. CDR3 region: CASSLAIPAYNEQFF. CDR3 DNA sequence: TGTGCCAGCAGCTTAGCGATCCCGGCCTACAATGAGCAGTTCTTC.

J is TRBJ2-2 and V is TRBV7-8, with 9 bases lining up with TRBD1. The germline gives CDR1 SGHVS, CDR2 FQNEAQ. This CDR3 contains 16 residues. V lost 2 bases, J lost 4 bases, and 5 bases stayed unmatched. In nucleotides, the CDR3 is TGTGCCAGCAGCTTAAGGGTGACAGGGGGCACCGGGGAGCTGTTTTTT. This codes for CASSLRVTGGTGELFF.

The J gene is TRBJ1-1, the V gene TRBV5-4; no reliable D call. The CDR3 length is 14 residues. Per germline, CDR1 SGHNT and CDR2 YYREEE (reference sequence). Trimming took 4 bases from V and 1 from J, leaving 11 bases between them. CDR3 sequence (DNA): TGTGCCAGCAGCCTCGTTCACACGAACACTGAAGCTTTCTTT. Its translation is CASSLVHTNTEAFF. Full variable domain (remainder filled in from reference TRBV5-4 and TRBJ1-1): ETGVTQSPTHLIKTRGQQVTLRCSSQSGHNTVSWYQQALGQGPQFIFQYYREEENGRGNFPPRFSGLQFPNYSSELNVNALELDDSALYLCASSLVHTNTEAFFGQGTRLTVV.

In this sample, this clone turned up once. This chain joins TRBV9 and TRBJ2-1, with D hard to call. Trimming took off 2 bases at V and 5 bases at J, with 8 bases between the two ends. The CDR3 totals 13 residues. The germline V gene has CDR1 SGDLS and CDR2 YYNGEE. CDR3 loop: CASSVAGNNEQFF. Written as DNA, the CDR3 is TGTGCCAGCAGCGTCGCAGGCAACAATGAGCAGTTCTTC.

As for this clone: Other DNA sequences from this sample encode an identical CDR3 as well. V usage is TRBV18 and J usage is TRBJ2-7; the D is unclear. The V end lost 3 bases, the J end lost 1 base, and 4 bases lay between the germline ends. Germline values: CDR1 KGHSH, CDR2 LQKENI. This CDR3 has 12 amino acids. For the CDR3, the DNA is TGTGCCAGCTCACCCTCTTCCTACGAGCAGTACTTC. Its translation: CASSPSSYEQYF. The complete variable domain, with remaining parts taken from reference TRBV18 and TRBJ2-7, reads NAGVMQNPRHLVRRRGQEARLRCSPMKGHSHVYWYRQLPEEGLKFMVYLQKENIIDESGMPKERFSAEFPKEGPSILRIQQVVRGDSAAYFCASSPSSYEQYFGPGTRLTVT.

The chain employs TRBV25-1 and TRBJ2-1; a possible D gene is TRBD1 (5 bases). Trimming stripped 8 bases from V and 5 bases from J, with 25 bases between. The CDR3 has 17 residues. Germline V gene lookup returns CDR1 MGHDK and CDR2 SYGVNS. The CDR3 DNA is TGTGCCAGCGGGCAGGGCCCACCCAATCTCACCGACAATGAGCAGTTCTTC. Translation: CASGQGPPNLTDNEQFF.

The genes are TRBV7-9 and TRBJ2-7, with 13 bases matching TRBD2. After removal of 3 bases from V and 5 bases from J, the junction contained 7 bases not matched to a gene. Germline loops: CDR1 SEHNR, CDR2 FQNEAQ (reference sequence). This CDR3 has 16 amino acids. This chain's CDR3 is CASSLRTSGSLHEQYF. The CDR3 DNA sequence: TGTGCCAGCAGCTTGAGGACTAGCGGGAGCCTCCACGAGCAGTACTTC. The entire variable domain, with the rest obtained from reference TRBV7-9 and TRBJ2-7, is as follows: DTGVSQNPRHKITKRGQNVTFRCDPISEHNRLYWYRQTLGQGPEFLTYFQNEAQLEKSRLLSDRFSAERPKGSFSTLEIQRTEQGDSAMYLCASSLRTSGSLHEQYFGPGTRLTVT.

The rearrangement joins TRBV11-1 to TRBJ2-1; TRBD1 is a possible D gene (5 bases). This CDR3 has 15 residues. V was shortened by 1 base and J by 2 bases, with 9 bases between the two germline ends. The germline CDR1 and CDR2 sequences are SGHAT and FQDESV (reference sequence). In nucleotides, the CDR3 is TGTGCCAGCAGCTTAGACCCAGGGACCTACAATGAGCAGTTCTTC. It is translated as CASSLDPGTYNEQFF.

This clone was detected once. This chain uses TRBV6-1 with TRBJ2-5; TRBD1 is a possible D gene (6 bases). Germline assignment: CDR1 MNHNS and CDR2 SASEGT. Trimming cost V 6 bases and J 5 bases, with 10 bases left between them. The CDR3 is made up of 12 amino acids. CDR3 nucleotides: TGTGCCAGCAGCCGGACAGCGGAGACCCAGTACTTC. Amino acid sequence: CASSRTAETQYF.

The sample holds one count of this clone. V is TRBV5-4 and J is TRBJ2-1, with unresolved D. V shed 2 bases and J shed 2 bases, with 14 bases lying between them. Germline V gene lookup returns CDR1 SGHNT and CDR2 YYREEE (reference sequence). The CDR3 length is 16 residues. In DNA, the CDR3 is TGTGCCAGCAGCTTAGGGTCGAACTCTCCCTACAATGAGCAGTTCTTC. It encodes CASSLGSNSPYNEQFF. Drawing the rest from reference TRBV5-4 and TRBJ2-1, the complete variable domain is ETGVTQSPTHLIKTRGQQVTLRCSSQSGHNTVSWYQQALGQGPQFIFQYYREEENGRGNFPPRFSGLQFPNYSSELNVNALELDDSALYLCASSLGSNSPYNEQFFGPGTRLTVL.

The V gene is TRBV6-6, the J gene TRBJ1-1, with 7 nucleotides matching TRBD1. Germline V lookup: CDR1 MNHNY, CDR2 SVGAGI (reference sequence). The CDR3 length is 15 residues. With V trimmed by 2 bases and J by 2 bases, 5 bases remained unmatched. CDR3 nucleotide sequence: TGTGCCAGCAGTTACCAGGGACAGACTAACACTGAAGCTTTCTTT. Protein: CASSYQGQTNTEAFF.